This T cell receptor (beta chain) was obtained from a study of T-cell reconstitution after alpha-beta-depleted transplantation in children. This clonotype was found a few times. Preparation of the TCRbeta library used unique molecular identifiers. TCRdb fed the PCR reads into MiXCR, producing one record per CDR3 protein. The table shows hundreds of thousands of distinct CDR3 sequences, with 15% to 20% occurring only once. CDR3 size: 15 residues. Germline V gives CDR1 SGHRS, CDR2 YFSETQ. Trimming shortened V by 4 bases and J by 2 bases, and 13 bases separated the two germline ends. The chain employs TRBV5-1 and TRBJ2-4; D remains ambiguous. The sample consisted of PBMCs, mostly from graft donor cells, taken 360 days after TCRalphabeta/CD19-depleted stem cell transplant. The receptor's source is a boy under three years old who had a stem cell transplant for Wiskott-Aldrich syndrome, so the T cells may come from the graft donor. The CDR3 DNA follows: TGCGCCAGCAGCGGAGCCGGACGTCCCAAAAACATTCAGTACTTC. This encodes CASSGAGRPKNIQYF.